What follows is one T cell receptor (beta chain) and its context. Its antigen is not identified. This table comes from immunoSEQ multiplex PCR, and its TCRdb copy is limited to in-frame clones, with some not included. Of about 86,000 clones detected, 91% appear once; the ten largest clones hold around 8.7%. Researchers took blood at baseline, on cycle 4 day 1, and on cycle 7 day 1. Trimming shortened V by 1 base and J by 2 bases, and 8 bases separated the two germline ends. This CDR3 is 13 amino acids long. Germline V lookup: CDR1 GTSNPN, CDR2 SVGIG (reference sequence). The entry originates in a study of OX40 agonist ivuxolimab in advanced cancers. For the study at large: With ivuxolimab, an agonistic anti-OX40 (CD134) antibody, patients were treated.

Whole-study results and caveats: Still undetermined is the antigen specificity of the expanded peripheral T cells.

The V gene is TRBV30, the J gene TRBJ1-1; D is unclear. Material: CD4+ or CD8+ T cells sorted from blood, obtained in a trial of the OX40 agonist ivuxolimab. The receptor was derived from an adult with an advanced solid tumor such as melanoma, head and neck, liver or kidney cancer. CDR3 nucleotides: TGTGCCTGGAGTGGGGCAGCTAACACTGAAGCTTTCTTT. It translates to CAWSGAANTEAFF.